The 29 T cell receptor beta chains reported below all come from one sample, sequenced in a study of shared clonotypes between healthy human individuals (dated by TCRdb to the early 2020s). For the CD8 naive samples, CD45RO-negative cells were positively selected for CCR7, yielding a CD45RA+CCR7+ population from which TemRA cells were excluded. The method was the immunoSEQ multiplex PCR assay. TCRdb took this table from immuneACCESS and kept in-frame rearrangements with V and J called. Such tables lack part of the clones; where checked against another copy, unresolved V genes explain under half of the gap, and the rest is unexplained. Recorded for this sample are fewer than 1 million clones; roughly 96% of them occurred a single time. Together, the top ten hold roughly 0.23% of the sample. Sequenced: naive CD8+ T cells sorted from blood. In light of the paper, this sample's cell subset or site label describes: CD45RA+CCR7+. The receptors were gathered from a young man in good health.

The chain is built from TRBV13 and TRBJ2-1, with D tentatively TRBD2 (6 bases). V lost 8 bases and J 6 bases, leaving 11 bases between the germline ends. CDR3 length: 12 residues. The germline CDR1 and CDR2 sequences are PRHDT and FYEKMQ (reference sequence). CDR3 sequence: CASGTYSNEQFF. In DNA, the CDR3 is TGTGCCAGCGGGACTTATTCCAATGAGCAGTTCTTC.

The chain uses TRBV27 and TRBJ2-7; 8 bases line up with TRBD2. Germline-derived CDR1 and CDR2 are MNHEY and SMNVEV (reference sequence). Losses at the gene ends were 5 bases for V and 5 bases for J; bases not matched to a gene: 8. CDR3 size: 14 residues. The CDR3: CASSGTSVVHEQYF. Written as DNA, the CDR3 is TGTGCCAGCAGTGGGACTAGTGTCGTCCACGAGCAGTACTTC.

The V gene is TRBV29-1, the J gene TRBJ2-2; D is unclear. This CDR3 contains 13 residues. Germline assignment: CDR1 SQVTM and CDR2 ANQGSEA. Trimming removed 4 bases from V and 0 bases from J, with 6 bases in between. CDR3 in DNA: TGCAGCGTTGGGAATTCGAACACCGGGGAGCTGTTTTTT. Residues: CSVGNSNTGELFF.

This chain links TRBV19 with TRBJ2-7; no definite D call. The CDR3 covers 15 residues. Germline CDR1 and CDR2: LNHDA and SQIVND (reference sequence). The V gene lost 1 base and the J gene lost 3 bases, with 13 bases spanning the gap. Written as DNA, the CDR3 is TGTGCCAGTAGTATAGCGGCGGACGCCATCTACGAGCAGTACTTC. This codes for CASSIAADAIYEQYF. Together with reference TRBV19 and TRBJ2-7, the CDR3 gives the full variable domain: DGGITQSPKYLFRKEGQNVTLSCEQNLNHDAMYWYRQDPGQGLRLIYYSQIVNDFQKGDIAEGYSVSREKKESFPLTVTSAQKNPTAFYLCASSIAADAIYEQYFGPGTRLTVT.

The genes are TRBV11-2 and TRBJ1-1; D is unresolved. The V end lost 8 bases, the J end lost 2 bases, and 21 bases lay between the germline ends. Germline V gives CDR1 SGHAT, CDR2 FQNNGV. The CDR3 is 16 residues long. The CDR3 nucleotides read TGTGCCAGCCTTCCCTTTACGGTGGTTCCTAACACTGAAGCTTTCTTT. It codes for CASLPFTVVPNTEAFF.

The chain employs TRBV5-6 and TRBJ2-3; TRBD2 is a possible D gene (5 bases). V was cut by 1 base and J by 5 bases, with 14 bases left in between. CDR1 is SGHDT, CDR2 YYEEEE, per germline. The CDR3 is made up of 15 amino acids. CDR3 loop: CASSLLTSMLDTQYF. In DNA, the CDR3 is TGTGCCAGCAGCTTGCTAACTAGTATGTTAGATACGCAGTATTTT.

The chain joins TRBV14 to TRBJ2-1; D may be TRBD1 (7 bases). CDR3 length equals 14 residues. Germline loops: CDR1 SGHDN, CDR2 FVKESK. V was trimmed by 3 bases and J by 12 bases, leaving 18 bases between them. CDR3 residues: CASSHAGLQGGQFF. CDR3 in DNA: TGTGCCAGCAGCCACGCTGGACTTCAGGGGGGGCAGTTCTTC.

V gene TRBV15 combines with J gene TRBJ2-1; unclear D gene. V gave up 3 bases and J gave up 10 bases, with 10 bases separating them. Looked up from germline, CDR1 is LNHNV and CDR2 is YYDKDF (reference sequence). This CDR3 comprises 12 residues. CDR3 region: CATSRDLTEQFF. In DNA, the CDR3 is TGTGCCACCAGCAGGGATTTGACCGAGCAGTTCTTC.

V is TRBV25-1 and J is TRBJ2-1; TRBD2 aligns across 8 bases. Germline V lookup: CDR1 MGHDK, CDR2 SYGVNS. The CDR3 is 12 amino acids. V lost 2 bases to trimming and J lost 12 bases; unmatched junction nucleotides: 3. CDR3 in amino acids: CASSEQSGRQFF. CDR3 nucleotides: TGTGCCAGCAGTGAACAGAGCGGGAGGCAGTTCTTC.

The CDR3 spells CASAAGSSNEQFF. The CDR3 coding sequence is TGTGCCAGCGCTGCGGGGAGCAGCAATGAGCAGTTCTTC. The chain joins TRBV7-9 to TRBJ2-1; a weak D match, TRBD2 (6 bases). CDR3 size: 13 residues. V was pared by 8 bases and J by 6 bases, with 14 bases between. The V gene's germline CDR1 is SEHNR and CDR2 FQNEAQ (reference sequence).

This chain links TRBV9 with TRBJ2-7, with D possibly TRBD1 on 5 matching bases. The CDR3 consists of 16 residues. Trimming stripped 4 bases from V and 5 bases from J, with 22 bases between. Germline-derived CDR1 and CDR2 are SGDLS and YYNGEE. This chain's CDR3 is CASSILGDSPYDEQYF. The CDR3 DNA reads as TGTGCCAGCAGCATTCTAGGAGACAGCCCCTACGACGAGCAGTACTTC.

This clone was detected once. The CDR3, as DNA: TGTGCCAGCAGCCGTCTGAGGAGCGGGGCCATAGAAAAACTGTTTTTT. This translates into CASSRLRSGAIEKLFF. The chain combines TRBV7-9 with TRBJ1-4; a possible D gene is TRBD1 (5 bases). The germline V gene has CDR1 SEHNR and CDR2 FQNEAQ (reference sequence). V lost 5 bases and J 8 bases, leaving 21 bases between the germline ends. This CDR3 region has 16 residues.

In DNA, the CDR3 is TGCGCCAGCAGCGACATGGACAGAAATGAAAAACTGTTTTTT. Translating gives CASSDMDRNEKLFF. The gene calls are TRBV5-1 and TRBJ1-4; tentatively, D is TRBD1 (6 bases). In germline, CDR1 is SGHRS, CDR2 YFSETQ. This CDR3 has 14 amino acids. Trimming removed 4 bases at V and 5 bases at J, with 12 bases between.

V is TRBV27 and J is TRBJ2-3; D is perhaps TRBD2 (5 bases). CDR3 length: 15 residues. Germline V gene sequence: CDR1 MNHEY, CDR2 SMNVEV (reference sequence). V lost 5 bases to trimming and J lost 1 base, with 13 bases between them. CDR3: CASSSLAGRTDTQYF. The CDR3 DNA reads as TGTGCCAGCAGTAGTCTAGCCGGACGCACAGATACGCAGTATTTT.

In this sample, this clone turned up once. Here the CDR3 reads CASSYTGFTEAFF. The CDR3 DNA reads as TGTGCCAGCAGCTACACAGGGTTCACTGAAGCTTTCTTT. The chain is built from TRBV5-6 and TRBJ1-1, with a possible D match to TRBD1 (6 bases). The CDR3 is made up of 13 amino acids. V lost 3 bases to trimming and J lost 4 bases, with 10 bases between them. Germline V CDR1 and CDR2: SGHDT, YYEEEE. Combining the CDR3 with reference TRBV5-6 and TRBJ1-1 gives the whole variable domain DAGVTQSPTHLIKTRGQQVTLRCSPKSGHDTVSWYQQALGQGPQFIFQYYEEEERQRGNFPDRFSGHQFPNYSSELNVNALLLGDSALYLCASSYTGFTEAFFGQGTRLTVV.

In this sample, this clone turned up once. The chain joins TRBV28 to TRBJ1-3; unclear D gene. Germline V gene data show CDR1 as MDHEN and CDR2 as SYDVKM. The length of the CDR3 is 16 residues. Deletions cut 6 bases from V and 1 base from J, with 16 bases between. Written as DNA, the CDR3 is TGTGCCAGCAGGGTGGACCCAAAGGTATCTGGAAACACCATATATTTT. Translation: CASRVDPKVSGNTIYF.

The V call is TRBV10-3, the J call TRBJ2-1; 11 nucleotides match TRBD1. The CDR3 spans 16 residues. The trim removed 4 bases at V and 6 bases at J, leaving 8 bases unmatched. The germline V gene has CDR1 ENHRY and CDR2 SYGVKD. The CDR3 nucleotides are TGTGCCATCAGTGGGCACCGGGACAGGGGGACCAATGAGCAGTTCTTC. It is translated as CAISGHRDRGTNEQFF.

CDR3 amino acids: CASSLGGQLNQPQHF. CDR3 coding DNA: TGTGCCAGCAGCTTAGGAGGTCAGCTCAATCAGCCCCAGCATTTT. The rearrangement joins TRBV11-2 to TRBJ1-5; no reliable D call. The CDR3 is made up of 15 amino acids. Per germline, CDR1 SGHAT and CDR2 FQNNGV. V was cut by 1 base and J by 3 bases, with 10 bases left in between.

The CDR3 loop is CASSQDSREGQGTGELFF. The DNA for the CDR3 is TGTGCCAGCAGCCAAGACTCGCGGGAGGGCCAAGGCACCGGGGAGCTGTTTTTT. The V gene is TRBV4-2, the J gene TRBJ2-2; 9 nucleotides align to TRBD2. This CDR3 comprises 18 residues. Germline loops: CDR1 LGHNA, CDR2 YNFKEQ. After removal of 0 bases from V and 4 bases from J, the junction contained 9 bases not matched to a gene.

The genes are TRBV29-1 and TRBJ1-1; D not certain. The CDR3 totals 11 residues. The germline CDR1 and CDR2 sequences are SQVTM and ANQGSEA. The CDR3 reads CSGRGNTEAFF. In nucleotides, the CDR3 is TGCAGTGGGCGGGGAAACACTGAAGCTTTCTTT.

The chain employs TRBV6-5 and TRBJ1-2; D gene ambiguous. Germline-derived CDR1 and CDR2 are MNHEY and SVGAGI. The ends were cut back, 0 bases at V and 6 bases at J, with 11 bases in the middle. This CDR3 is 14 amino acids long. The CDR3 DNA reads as TGTGCCAGCAGTTACTCGATAGAACTGGATGGCTACACCTTC. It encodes CASSYSIELDGYTF.

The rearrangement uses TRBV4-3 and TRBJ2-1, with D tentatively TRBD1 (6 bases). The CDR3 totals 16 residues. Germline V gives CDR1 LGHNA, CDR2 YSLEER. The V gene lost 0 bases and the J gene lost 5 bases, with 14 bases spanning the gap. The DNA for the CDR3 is TGCGCCAGCAGCCAAGATTGGCAGGGGATAAACAATGAGCAGTTCTTC. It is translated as CASSQDWQGINNEQFF.

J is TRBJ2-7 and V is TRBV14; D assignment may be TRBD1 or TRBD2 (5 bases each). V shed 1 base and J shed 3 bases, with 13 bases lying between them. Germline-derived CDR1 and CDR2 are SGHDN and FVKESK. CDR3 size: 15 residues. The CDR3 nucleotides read TGTGCCAGCAGCCAAGGCCCTGGGACCCTCTACGAGCAGTACTTC. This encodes CASSQGPGTLYEQYF.

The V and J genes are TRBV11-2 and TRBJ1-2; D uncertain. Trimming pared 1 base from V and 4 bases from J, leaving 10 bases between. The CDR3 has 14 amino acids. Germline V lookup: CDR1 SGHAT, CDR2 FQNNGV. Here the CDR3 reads CASSLGSGFYGYTF. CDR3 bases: TGTGCCAGCAGCTTAGGTTCGGGGTTCTATGGCTACACCTTC.

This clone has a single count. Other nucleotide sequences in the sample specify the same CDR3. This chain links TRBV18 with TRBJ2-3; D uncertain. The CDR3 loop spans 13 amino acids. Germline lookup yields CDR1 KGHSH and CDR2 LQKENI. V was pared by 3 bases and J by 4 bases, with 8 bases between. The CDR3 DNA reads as TGTGCCAGCTCACCGCCGGGCCCAGATACGCAGTATTTT. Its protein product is CASSPPGPDTQYF.

In DNA form, the CDR3 reads TGTGCCAGCAGATACGTGGCAACAGGGAGATACGAGCAGTACTTC. It encodes CASRYVATGRYEQYF. V is TRBV28 and J is TRBJ2-7; TRBD1 is a possible D gene (6 bases). The germline V gene encodes CDR1 MDHEN and CDR2 SYDVKM. This CDR3 has 15 amino acids. Trimming shortened V by 6 bases and J by 4 bases, and 19 bases separated the two germline ends. The full variable domain, completed using reference TRBV28 and TRBJ2-7, is DVKVTQSSRYLVKRTGEKVFLECVQDMDHENMFWYRQDPGLGLRLIYFSYDVKMKEKGDIPEGYSVSREKKERFSLILESASTNQTSMYLCASRYVATGRYEQYFGPGTRLTVT.

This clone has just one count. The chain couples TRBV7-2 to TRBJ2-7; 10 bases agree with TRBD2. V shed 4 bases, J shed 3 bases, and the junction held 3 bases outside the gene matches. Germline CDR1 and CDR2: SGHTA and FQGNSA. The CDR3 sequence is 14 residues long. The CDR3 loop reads CASSSRTSGYEQYF. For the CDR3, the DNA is TGTGCCAGCAGCTCGCGGACTAGCGGCTACGAGCAGTACTTC.

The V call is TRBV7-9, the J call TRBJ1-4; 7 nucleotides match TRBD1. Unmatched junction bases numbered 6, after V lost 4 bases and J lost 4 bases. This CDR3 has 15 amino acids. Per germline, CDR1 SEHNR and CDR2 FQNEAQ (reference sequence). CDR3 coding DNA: TGTGCCAGCAGCTCCGAACAGGGGTTTAATGAAAAACTGTTTTTT. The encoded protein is CASSSEQGFNEKLFF.

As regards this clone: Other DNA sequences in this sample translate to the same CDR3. The CDR3 region is CASSPGGNQPQHF. Written as DNA, the CDR3 is TGTGCCAGCTCACCCGGGGGAAATCAGCCCCAGCATTTT. This rearrangement joins TRBV18 to TRBJ1-5; possibly TRBD1 for D (5 bases). The CDR3 is 13 residues long. From germline, CDR1 is KGHSH and CDR2 LQKENI. The V end lost 3 bases, the J end lost 4 bases, and 7 bases lay between the germline ends.